These 31 T cell receptor beta chains were sequenced from one sample in a study of beta chain features in type 1 diabetes. Study observations and caveats: Significant though moderate, a shortening of TCRB CDR3s appeared in all four CD4+ subsets of Type 1 diabetes patients.

These TCRs' antigens remain unknown. As every portion of the isolated RNA was reverse transcribed, the sequencing read expressed TCRB transcripts. Profiled with immunoSEQ multiplex PCR; TCRdb holds only in-frame clones, not every one. The data show about 390,000 clones, 8.5% to 10% seen once. Sequenced sample: central memory CD4+ T cells from blood. The origin of the receptors is a man aged 30 to 39 with type 1 diabetes.

This clone has more than one count but fewer than ten. J is TRBJ1-2 and V is TRBV18, with D unresolved. Germline loops: CDR1 KGHSH, CDR2 LQKENI. The length of the CDR3 is 13 residues. V was trimmed by 5 bases and J by 2 bases, leaving 9 bases between them. The CDR3 coding sequence is TGTGCCAGCTCAGGTGCAATAAACTATGGCTACACCTTC. It specifies CASSGAINYGYTF.

This clone has a count of ten or more. This sequence joins TRBV18 and TRBJ1-4; weak D call: TRBD1 (5 bases). V dropped 3 bases and J dropped 7 bases, with 18 bases sitting between them. The germline gives CDR1 KGHSH, CDR2 LQKENI. CDR3 length equals 16 residues. The CDR3 loop is CASSPSEDSGVEKLFF. CDR3 in DNA: TGTGCCAGCTCACCCTCGGAGGACTCGGGGGTTGAAAAACTGTTTTTT.

V and J are TRBV5-4 and TRBJ2-5; D could derive from TRBD1 or TRBD2 (6 bases each). In germline, CDR1 is SGHNT, CDR2 YYREEE (reference sequence). The CDR3 has 13 amino acids. V lost 9 bases, J lost 4 bases, and 16 bases lay in between. CDR3 loop: CATQRGVGETQYF. Here the CDR3 DNA reads TGTGCCACCCAGAGGGGGGTCGGAGAGACCCAGTACTTC.

On this clone: Within the sample, other DNA sequences also encode this same CDR3. This sequence joins TRBV6-1 and TRBJ2-5, with D unresolved. The CDR3 is 11 residues long. Trimming took 5 bases from V and 5 from J, leaving 6 bases between them. Germline V gives CDR1 MNHNS, CDR2 SASEGT. In nucleotides, the CDR3 is TGTGCCAGCAGTTACGGTGAGACCCAGTACTTC. It translates to CASSYGETQYF.

The chain uses TRBV7-9 and TRBJ2-1; D possibly corresponds to TRBD1 (5 bases). CDR1 is SEHNR and CDR2 is FQNEAQ in the germline V gene (reference sequence). There are 12 residues in the CDR3. V was trimmed by 2 bases and J by 14 bases, leaving 13 bases between them. The CDR3 loop is CASSLSGKGKFF. The CDR3 DNA reads as TGTGCCAGCAGCTTATCAGGAAAGGGGAAGTTCTTC.

This clone was counted a few times. The V and J genes are TRBV28 and TRBJ2-3; D is unclear. V was pared by 6 bases and J by 3 bases, with 19 bases between. Germline assignment: CDR1 MDHEN and CDR2 SYDVKM. The CDR3 spans 16 residues. The chain's CDR3 is CASRPPVHGVTDTQYF. The CDR3 bases are TGTGCCAGCAGACCACCGGTTCATGGCGTGACAGATACGCAGTATTTT.

This clone appeared a few times. The chain carries TRBV18 and TRBJ1-5, with D possibly TRBD1 on 6 matching bases. Germline CDR1 is KGHSH and CDR2 is LQKENI. Trimming removed 6 bases at V and 7 bases at J, with 13 bases between. The CDR3 contains 13 residues. The CDR3 coding sequence is TGTGCCAGCTCCCCGGGGGCAAAACAGCCCCAGCATTTT. Amino acid sequence: CASSPGAKQPQHF.

This clone was seen a handful of times. The chain couples TRBV6-1 to TRBJ2-3; 9 bases are a match to TRBD2. Germline V gene data show CDR1 as MNHNS and CDR2 as SASEGT. V lost 5 bases and J lost 5; bases outside the gene matches: 8. The CDR3 has 15 amino acids. The CDR3 loop reads CASSPLGGRVDTQYF. The CDR3 nucleotides read TGTGCCAGCAGTCCCCTTGGCGGGAGGGTAGATACGCAGTATTTT.

V gene TRBV2 combines with J gene TRBJ1-5; TRBD1 is a possible D gene (6 bases). V gave up 4 bases and J gave up 4 bases, with 11 bases separating them. CDR1 is SNHLY and CDR2 is FYNNEI in the germline V gene. The CDR3 runs to 14 residues. CDR3 in amino acids: CASSGVTGNQPQHF. CDR3 bases: TGTGCCAGCAGTGGGGTTACAGGGAATCAGCCCCAGCATTTT.

The sample holds many counts of this clone. V and J are TRBV28 and TRBJ2-3; D is unclear. The V end was cut by 8 bases, the J end by 6 bases, with 18 bases between. Germline V gene lookup returns CDR1 MDHEN and CDR2 SYDVKM. The length of the CDR3 is 14 residues. The CDR3 sequence: CASRTRSRWDTQYF. For the CDR3, the DNA is TGTGCCAGCCGGACGAGGTCTCGATGGGATACGCAGTATTTT.

The CDR3 DNA reads as TGTGCCAGCTCACCACCACAGGGGGCGCAAGTATTTGCTGAGCAGTTCTTC. This encodes CASSPPQGAQVFAEQFF. The chain links TRBV18 to TRBJ2-1; 9 bases fit TRBD1. The V and J ends lost 0 bases and 9 bases, in that order; junction bases with no gene match: 12. Germline V gene sequence: CDR1 KGHSH, CDR2 LQKENI. CDR3 length: 17 amino acids.

This clone was seen ten or more times. This rearrangement joins TRBV27 to TRBJ2-3, with 7 bases that match TRBD1. The CDR3 totals 15 residues. In germline, CDR1 is MNHEY, CDR2 SMNVEV (reference sequence). V trimming: 5 bases; J trimming: 5 bases; junction bases outside the gene matches: 10. The CDR3 sequence: CASSLQTGTGDTQYF. CDR3 bases: TGTGCCAGCAGTCTCCAGACAGGGACGGGAGATACGCAGTATTTT.

This chain uses TRBV5-6 with TRBJ1-2; tentative D call: TRBD1 (6 bases). V shed 6 bases and J shed 3 bases, with 9 bases lying between them. Germline V lookup: CDR1 SGHDT, CDR2 YYEEEE. The CDR3 loop spans 12 amino acids. CDR3 sequence: CASTRQDYGYTF. CDR3 nucleotide sequence: TGTGCCAGCACCCGACAGGACTATGGCTACACCTTC.

This clone was observed a few times. V is TRBV30 and J is TRBJ2-7; a possible D gene is TRBD2 (5 bases). CDR3 size: 13 residues. Germline lookup yields CDR1 GTSNPN and CDR2 SVGIG (reference sequence). V shed 2 bases and J shed 4 bases, with 12 bases lying between them. CDR3: CAWSISGSYEQYF. In nucleotides, the CDR3 is TGTGCCTGGAGTATAAGCGGATCTTACGAGCAGTACTTC.

This clone was picked up a small number of times. This chain connects TRBV28 to TRBJ2-7; D gene ambiguous. Trimming removed 4 bases at V and 4 bases at J, with 11 bases between. The CDR3 totals 13 residues. From germline, CDR1 is MDHEN and CDR2 SYDVKM. The CDR3 bases are TGTGCCAGCAGTTGGCCGGGTCGATACGAGCAGTACTTC. Amino acids: CASSWPGRYEQYF.

The rearrangement joins TRBV5-4 to TRBJ1-1, with D tentatively TRBD1 (5 bases). Trimming took off 3 bases at V and 5 bases at J, with 17 bases between the two ends. Germline-derived CDR1 and CDR2 are SGHNT and YYREEE (reference sequence). The CDR3 covers 15 residues. CDR3 sequence (DNA): TGTGCCAGCAGCTCGGGGCTAGGGAGAGAAACTGAAGCTTTCTTT. This gives the protein CASSSGLGRETEAFF.

As DNA, the CDR3 is TGTGCCAGCAGCCCGGGACAGGGGGCGCTTCGAGAGACCCAGTACTTC. Protein product: CASSPGQGALRETQYF. V is TRBV2 and J is TRBJ2-5, with 12 bases aligning to TRBD1. Trimming took 6 bases from V and 4 from J; bases not matched to a gene: 9. Germline V gives CDR1 SNHLY, CDR2 FYNNEI. The CDR3 totals 16 residues.

This clone appeared many times. The chain is built from TRBV10-3 and TRBJ2-2; perhaps TRBD1 as D (5 bases). Germline V CDR1 and CDR2: ENHRY, SYGVKD. V lost 5 bases to trimming and J lost 6 bases, with 10 bases between them. CDR3 length: 13 residues. The chain's CDR3 is CAISTQGAGELFF. CDR3 bases: TGTGCCATCAGTACCCAGGGTGCCGGGGAGCTGTTTTTT.

This clone was detected only a few times. This chain joins TRBV20-1 and TRBJ2-3; D possibly corresponds to TRBD2 (5 bases). Germline CDR1 and CDR2: DFQATT and SNEGSKA (reference sequence). This CDR3 has 11 residues. This CDR3 is CSGSSHDTQYF. For the CDR3, the DNA is TGCAGCGGTTCTAGCCACGATACGCAGTATTTT.

This clone was detected a few times. Other nucleotide sequences from this sample produce the same CDR3. The chain couples TRBV5-8 to TRBJ2-3, with D unresolved. CDR3 length: 13 residues. Trimming took off 1 base at V and 1 base at J, with 4 bases between the two ends. In germline, CDR1 is SGHTS, CDR2 YDEGEE. In DNA, the CDR3 is TGTGCCAGCAGCTTGTCGGGCACAGATACGCAGTATTTT. Residues: CASSLSGTDTQYF.

This clone occurred many times. This chain links TRBV11-2 with TRBJ2-3, with D possibly being TRBD2 (5 bases). CDR3 length: 14 amino acids. V lost 5 bases to trimming and J lost 3 bases, with 12 bases between them. The V gene's germline CDR1 is SGHAT and CDR2 FQNNGV. CDR3 bases: TGTGCCAGCAGCCCTGTAGGAGGAACAGATACGCAGTATTTT. Translated, it gives CASSPVGGTDTQYF.

Concerning this clone itself: The sample has other DNA sequences that encode this CDR3 too. V is TRBV19 and J is TRBJ2-1; TRBD2 matches at 9 bases. Germline values: CDR1 LNHDA, CDR2 SQIVND (reference sequence). The CDR3 is 16 residues long. With V trimmed by 0 bases and J by 4 bases, 4 bases remained unmatched. For the CDR3, the DNA is TGTGCCAGTAGTATAGACCTAGCGGGGCGTTACAATGAGCAGTTCTTC. Its translation: CASSIDLAGRYNEQFF.

The sample holds a few counts of this clone. The gene calls are TRBV29-1 and TRBJ2-5; 11 bases are a match to TRBD2. The CDR3 spans 16 residues. Germline loops: CDR1 SQVTM, CDR2 ANQGSEA. V shed 5 bases, J shed 2 bases, and the junction held 10 bases outside the gene matches. The CDR3 reads CSVKRLAGGVQETQYF. The CDR3 DNA follows: TGCAGCGTTAAAAGGCTAGCGGGAGGAGTGCAAGAGACCCAGTACTTC. The variable domain in full, completed from reference TRBV29-1 and TRBJ2-5, reads SAVISQKPSRDICQRGTSLTIQCQVDSQVTMMFWYRQQPGQSLTLIATANQGSEATYESGFVIDKFPISRPNLTFSTLTVSNMSPEDSSIYLCSVKRLAGGVQETQYFGPGTRLLVL.

V gene TRBV28 combines with J gene TRBJ2-7; maybe TRBD1 (7 bases). Germline V gives CDR1 MDHEN, CDR2 SYDVKM. The CDR3 has 15 amino acids. The V end lost 5 bases, the J end lost 6 bases, and 20 bases lay between the germline ends. In nucleotides, the CDR3 is TGTGCCAGCAGTGTAGGGGGCGGGATCCCCTCCGAGCAGTACTTC. Protein sequence: CASSVGGGIPSEQYF.

This clone was seen a few times. The chain links TRBV10-3 to TRBJ1-5; 7 bases are a match to TRBD1. Per germline, CDR1 ENHRY and CDR2 SYGVKD. The CDR3 covers 14 residues. V was clipped by 10 bases and J by 2 bases; unmatched bases: 8. The CDR3 sequence is CASEGAGGNQPQHF. In DNA, the CDR3 is TGTGCCAGCGAGGGGGCAGGGGGCAATCAGCCCCAGCATTTT.

This clone was observed a few times. This CDR3 reads CASSFTGASTEAFF. As DNA, the CDR3 is TGTGCCAGCAGTTTTACAGGGGCGTCCACTGAAGCTTTCTTT. V and J are TRBV7-9 and TRBJ1-1, with 7 bases identical to TRBD1. V was pared by 6 bases and J by 4 bases, with 8 bases of the junction left unmatched. Germline CDR1 reads SEHNR; CDR2 reads FQNEAQ (reference sequence). The CDR3 is 14 residues long.

This chain connects TRBV7-2 to TRBJ2-3; maybe TRBD1 (5 bases). This CDR3 is 15 amino acids long. Trimming removed 8 bases at V and 2 bases at J, with 17 bases between. The V gene's germline CDR1 is SGHTA and CDR2 FQGNSA. CDR3 bases: TGTGCCAGCGATAAAGAGGCAGGGTACACAGATACGCAGTATTTT. The encoded protein is CASDKEAGYTDTQYF.

The V and J genes are TRBV7-2 and TRBJ1-5, with D perhaps TRBD1 (6 bases). This CDR3 has 15 amino acids. Germline CDR1 is SGHTA and CDR2 is FQGNSA. V was clipped by 5 bases and J by 6 bases, with 17 bases between them. The CDR3 DNA follows: TGTGCCAGCAGCCCAGGGGTCATAGTCGGTCAGCCCCAGCATTTT. This sequence encodes CASSPGVIVGQPQHF.

The V call is TRBV7-9, the J call TRBJ2-1; 10 nucleotides match TRBD2. CDR1 SEHNR and CDR2 FQNEAQ come from the germline V gene (reference sequence). This CDR3 region has 15 residues. V gave up 3 bases and J gave up 8 bases; unmatched junction bases: 7. The CDR3 sequence is CASSFEASGSYEQFF. CDR3 DNA: TGTGCCAGCAGCTTTGAAGCTAGCGGGAGCTATGAGCAGTTCTTC.

There are many counts of this clone. The chain uses TRBV7-2 and TRBJ2-7, with D perhaps matching TRBD1 (6 bases). The ends were cut back, 1 base at V and 1 base at J, with 11 bases in the middle. CDR1 and CDR2 from the germline V gene are SGHTA and FQGNSA. The CDR3 sequence is 15 residues long. CDR3 DNA: TGTGCCAGCAGCTTAGGTATCGGACAGTCCTACGAGCAGTACTTC. Translating gives CASSLGIGQSYEQYF.

This clone was counted a few times. The gene calls are TRBV25-1 and TRBJ2-7, with 8 bases matching TRBD2. Per the germline V gene, CDR1 is MGHDK and CDR2 is SYGVNS. J lost 6 bases, V lost 7 bases, and 8 bases had no gene match. The CDR3 is made up of 13 amino acids. CDR3 DNA: TGTGCCAGCAAATTTGCGGGAGGACCCGAGCAGTACTTC. Translated: CASKFAGGPEQYF.